The present TCR beta chain was sequenced within a study of beta chain features in type 1 diabetes. Germline values: CDR1 GTSNPN, CDR2 SVGIG (reference sequence). This CDR3 has 16 amino acids. Trimming removed 2 bases at V and 3 bases at J, with 17 bases between. The whole isolated RNA underwent reverse transcription, so sequencing captured expressed TCRB transcripts. Profiling relied on immunoSEQ multiplex PCR, and the TCRdb table lists in-frame clones only, not all of them. There are 450,000 to 600,000 clones in the sample; 30% occur only once, and more than 0.055% lies in the top ten. Each donor gave one heparinised blood draw averaging around 120 mL. Over 95% purity was reached by all sorted populations. This clone was observed a handful of times. What it recognizes is unknown. Whole-study findings and limits: Healthy donors had naive, central memory and Treg TCRB repertoires that appeared less similar than those seen among patients. Any PCR bias toward short templates would affect both groups alike.

The sequence derives from a man younger than 35 in good health. The sequencing sample was made of naive CD4+ T cells from blood. V is TRBV30 and J is TRBJ1-5; D possibly corresponds to TRBD1 (5 bases). Here the CDR3 reads CAWSSTSQGSNQPQHF. The CDR3 nucleotides are TGTGCCTGGAGTTCAACCTCTCAGGGATCCAATCAGCCCCAGCATTTT.